This TCR beta chain was captured in a study of T cells in Graves' hyperthyroidism and ophthalmopathy. As for the study in general: Peripheral blood collection took place at initial diagnosis, before any treatment.

TCR beta CDR3 regions were amplified from RNA transcripts. Primed by the HTBI set, a first-round RT-PCR was run on the TCR CDR3. Via MiXCR, TCRdb re-called the multiplex PCR reads, giving one row per CDR3 protein. The sample carries roughly 560,000 distinct CDR3 sequences, 14% to 15% recorded once. Study conclusions and caveats: Within blood appeared most thyroid clonotypes that had expanded above 0.001.

Each ophthalmopathy patient scored at least 3 on the Clinical Activity Score and at least 4 on NOSPECS grade, with duration under 3 months. The PBMCs had their origin in around 9.1 ml of fresh peripheral blood. This clonotype showed up many times. The antigen remains undetermined. This CDR3 is 14 amino acids long. V was trimmed by 1 base and J by 6 bases, leaving 12 bases between them. Germline lookup yields CDR1 SGHVS and CDR2 FQNEAQ. This sequence was found in a woman between 40 and 50 years old with Graves' ophthalmopathy. The rearrangement joins TRBV7-8 to TRBJ2-5, with unresolved D. The sequenced sample was blood. Here the CDR3 reads CASSLGAASQTQYF. DNA for the CDR3: TGTGCCAGCAGCTTAGGGGCCGCCTCCCAGACCCAGTACTTC. The whole variable domain, filled in from reference TRBV7-8 and TRBJ2-5, reads GAGVSQSPRYKVAKRGQDVALRCDPISGHVSLFWYQQALGQGPEFLTYFQNEAQLDKSGLPSDRFFAERPEGSVSTLKIQRTQQEDSAVYLCASSLGAASQTQYFGPGTRLLVL.